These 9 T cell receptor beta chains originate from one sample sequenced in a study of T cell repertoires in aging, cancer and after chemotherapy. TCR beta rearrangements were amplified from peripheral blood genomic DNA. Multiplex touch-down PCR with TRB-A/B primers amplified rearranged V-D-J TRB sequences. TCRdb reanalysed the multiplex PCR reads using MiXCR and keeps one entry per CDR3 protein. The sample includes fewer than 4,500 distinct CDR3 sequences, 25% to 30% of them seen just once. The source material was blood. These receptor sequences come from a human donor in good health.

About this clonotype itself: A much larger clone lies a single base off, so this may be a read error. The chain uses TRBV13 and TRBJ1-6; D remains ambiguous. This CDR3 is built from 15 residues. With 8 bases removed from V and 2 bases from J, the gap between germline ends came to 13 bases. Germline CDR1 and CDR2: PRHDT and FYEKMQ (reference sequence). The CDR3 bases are TGTGCCAGCTGTCTCGACCCGACCTATAATTCACCCCTCCACTTT. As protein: CASCLDPTYNSPLHF.

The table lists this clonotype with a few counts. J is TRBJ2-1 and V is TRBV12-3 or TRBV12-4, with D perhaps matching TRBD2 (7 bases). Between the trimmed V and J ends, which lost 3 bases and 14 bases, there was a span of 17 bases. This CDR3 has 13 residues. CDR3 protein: CASSLGAGEGEFF. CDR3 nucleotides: TGTGCCAGCAGTTTGGGCGCGGGGGAGGGGGAGTTCTTC.

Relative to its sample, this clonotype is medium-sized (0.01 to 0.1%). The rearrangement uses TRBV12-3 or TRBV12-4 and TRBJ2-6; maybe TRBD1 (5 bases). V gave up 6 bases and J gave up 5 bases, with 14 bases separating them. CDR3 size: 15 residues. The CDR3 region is CASRPDSPWANVLTF. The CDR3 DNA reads TGTGCCAGCAGACCCGACAGCCCTTGGGCCAACGTCCTGACTTTC.

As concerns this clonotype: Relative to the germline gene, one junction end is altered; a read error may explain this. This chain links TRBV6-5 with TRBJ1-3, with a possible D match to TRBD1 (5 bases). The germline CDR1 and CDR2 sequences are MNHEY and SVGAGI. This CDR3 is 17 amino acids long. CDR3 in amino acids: CASSYSWGRLSVNTIYF. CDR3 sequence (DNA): TGTGCCAGCAGTTACTCTTGGGGACGTCTCTCTGTAAACACCATATATTTT.

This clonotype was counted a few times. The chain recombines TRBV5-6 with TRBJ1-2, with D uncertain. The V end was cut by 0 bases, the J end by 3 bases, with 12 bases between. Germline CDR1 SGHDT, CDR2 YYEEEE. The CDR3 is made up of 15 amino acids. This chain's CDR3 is CASSLAGGTDYGYTF. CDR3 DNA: TGTGCCAGCAGCTTGGCCGGAGGTACAGACTATGGCTACACCTTC.

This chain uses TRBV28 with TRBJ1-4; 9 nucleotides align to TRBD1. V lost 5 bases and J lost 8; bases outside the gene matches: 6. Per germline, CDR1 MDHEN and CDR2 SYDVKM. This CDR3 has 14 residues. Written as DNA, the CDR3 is TGTGCCAGCAGTGGAGGGACAGGGAAGGAAAAACTGTTTTTT. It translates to CASSGGTGKEKLFF.

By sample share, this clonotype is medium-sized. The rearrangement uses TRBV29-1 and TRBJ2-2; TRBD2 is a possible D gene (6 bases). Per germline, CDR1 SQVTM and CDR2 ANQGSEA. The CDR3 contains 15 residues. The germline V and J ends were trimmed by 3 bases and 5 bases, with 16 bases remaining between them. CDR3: CSVDGGTRRTGELFF. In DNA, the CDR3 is TGCAGCGTTGATGGGGGGACCAGAAGGACCGGGGAGCTGTTTTTT.

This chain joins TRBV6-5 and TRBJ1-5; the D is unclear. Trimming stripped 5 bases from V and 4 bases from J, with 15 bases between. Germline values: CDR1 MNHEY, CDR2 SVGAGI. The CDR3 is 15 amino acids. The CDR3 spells CASSPGRASNQPQHF. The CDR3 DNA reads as TGTGCCAGCAGTCCCGGGAGGGCAAGTAATCAGCCCCAGCATTTT.

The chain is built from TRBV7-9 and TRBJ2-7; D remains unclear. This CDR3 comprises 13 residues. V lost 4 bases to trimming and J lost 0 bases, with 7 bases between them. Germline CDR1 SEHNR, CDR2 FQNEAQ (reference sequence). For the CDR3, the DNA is TGTGCCAGCAGCTGGGATGCCTCCTACGAGCAGTACTTC. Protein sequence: CASSWDASYEQYF.